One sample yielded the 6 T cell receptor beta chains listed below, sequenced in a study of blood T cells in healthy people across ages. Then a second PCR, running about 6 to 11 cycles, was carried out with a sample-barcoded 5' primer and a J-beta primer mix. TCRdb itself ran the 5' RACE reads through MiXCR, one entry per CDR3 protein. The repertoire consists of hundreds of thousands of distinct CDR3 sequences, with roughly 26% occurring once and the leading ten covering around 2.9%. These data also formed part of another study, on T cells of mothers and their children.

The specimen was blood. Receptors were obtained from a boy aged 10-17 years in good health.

The CDR3 here is CASSYSRTGGEQFF. The CDR3 DNA is TGTGCCAGCAGTTACTCACGGACAGGGGGCGAGCAGTTCTTC. V usage is TRBV6-5 and J usage is TRBJ2-5; 11 nucleotides align to TRBD1. The J call may be wrong; the DNA end is better matched by TRBJ2-1. Germline V lookup: CDR1 MNHEY, CDR2 SVGAGI. The CDR3 covers 14 residues.

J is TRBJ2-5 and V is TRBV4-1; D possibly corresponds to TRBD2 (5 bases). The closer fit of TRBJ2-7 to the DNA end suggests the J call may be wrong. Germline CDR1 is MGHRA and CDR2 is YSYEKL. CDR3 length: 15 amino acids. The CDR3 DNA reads TGCGCCAGCAGCCAAGCGGGTAGCGTTCTCTACGAGCAGTACTTC. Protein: CASSQAGSVLYEQYF.

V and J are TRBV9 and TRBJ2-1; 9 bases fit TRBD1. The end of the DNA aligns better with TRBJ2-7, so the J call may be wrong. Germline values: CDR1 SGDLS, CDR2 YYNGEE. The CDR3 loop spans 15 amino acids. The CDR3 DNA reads TGTGCCAGCAGCCCCAGACAGGGGGTCACCTACGAGCAGTACTTC. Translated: CASSPRQGVTYEQYF.

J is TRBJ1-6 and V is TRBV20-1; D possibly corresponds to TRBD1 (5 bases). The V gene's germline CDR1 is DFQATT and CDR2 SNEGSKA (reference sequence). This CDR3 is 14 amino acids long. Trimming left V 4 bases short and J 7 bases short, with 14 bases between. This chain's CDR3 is CSAKRGTRNSPLHF. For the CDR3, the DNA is TGCAGTGCTAAGCGGGGGACCCGGAATTCACCCCTCCACTTT.

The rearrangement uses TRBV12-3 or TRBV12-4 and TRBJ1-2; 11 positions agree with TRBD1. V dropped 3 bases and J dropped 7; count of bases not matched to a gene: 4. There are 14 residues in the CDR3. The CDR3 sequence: CASSLGQGVPGYTF. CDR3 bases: TGTGCCAGCAGTTTGGGACAGGGGGTTCCTGGCTACACCTTC.

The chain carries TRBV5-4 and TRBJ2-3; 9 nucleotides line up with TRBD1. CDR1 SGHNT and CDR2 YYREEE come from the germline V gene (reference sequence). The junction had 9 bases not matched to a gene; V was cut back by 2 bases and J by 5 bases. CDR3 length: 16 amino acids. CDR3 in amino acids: CASSFNRGRREDTQYF. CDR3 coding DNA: TGTGCCAGCAGCTTCAACAGGGGGCGAAGGGAAGATACGCAGTATTTT.